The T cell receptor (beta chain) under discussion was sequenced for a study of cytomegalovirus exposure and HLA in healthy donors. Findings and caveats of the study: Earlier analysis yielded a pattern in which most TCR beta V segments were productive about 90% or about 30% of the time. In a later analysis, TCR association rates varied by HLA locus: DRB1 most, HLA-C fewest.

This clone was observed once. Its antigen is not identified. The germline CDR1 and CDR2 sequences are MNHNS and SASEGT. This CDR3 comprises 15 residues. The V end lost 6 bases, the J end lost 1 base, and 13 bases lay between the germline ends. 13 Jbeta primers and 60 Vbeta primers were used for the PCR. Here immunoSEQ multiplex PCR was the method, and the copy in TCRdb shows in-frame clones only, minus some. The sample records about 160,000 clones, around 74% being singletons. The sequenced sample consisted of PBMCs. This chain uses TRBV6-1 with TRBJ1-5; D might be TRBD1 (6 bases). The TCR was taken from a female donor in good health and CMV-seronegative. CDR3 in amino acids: CASRGDTASNQPQHF. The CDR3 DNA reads TGTGCCAGCAGGGGGGACACGGCGAGCAATCAGCCCCAGCATTTT.